The clone carrying this T cell receptor beta chain was recorded a few times. On the basis of clinical symptoms, serum thyroxine and TRAb, thyroid ultrasound and orbital computed tomography, diagnoses were made. The record originates from a study of T cells in Graves' hyperthyroidism and ophthalmopathy. Germline CDR1 reads LNHDA; CDR2 reads SQIVND (reference sequence). V was cut by 4 bases and J by 7 bases, with 10 bases left in between. This CDR3 comprises 12 residues. RNA transcripts gave rise to amplified TCR beta CDR3 regions. First-round RT-PCR of the TCR CDR3 relied on the HTBI primer set. From the multiplex PCR reads, TCRdb called clonotypes with MiXCR, one entry per CDR3 protein. The top ten clones hold over 7.5% of a sample with about 710,000 distinct CDR3 sequences, 15% to 20% of them seen once.

The sample consisted of blood. The chain has TRBV19 and TRBJ1-2, with a possible D match to TRBD1 (6 bases). This receptor was identified in a man between 18 and 29 years old with Graves' hyperthyroidism. The CDR3 region is CASSRAGAGYTF. CDR3 bases: TGTGCCAGTAGTAGGGCAGGGGCTGGCTACACCTTC.